This TCR beta chain is drawn from a study of T cell changes during pregnancy in multiple sclerosis. Data came from immunoSEQ multiplex PCR; TCRdb stores just in-frame clones and leaves some out. The sample carries over 65,000 clones, just over 90% recorded once. There are 15 residues in the CDR3. V lost 4 bases to trimming and J lost 8 bases; unmatched junction nucleotides: 9. From germline, CDR1 is SNHLY and CDR2 FYNNEI. This clone appeared once. V gene TRBV2 combines with J gene TRBJ1-4, with TRBD1 identical over 8 bases. Sequenced material: peripheral blood, taken in the first trimester of pregnancy. The TCR was taken from a female donor with multiple sclerosis, enrolled in a pregnancy study. CDR3 sequence: CASSGSDRVWEKLFF. The CDR3 DNA is TGTGCCAGCAGTGGATCGGACAGGGTGTGGGAAAAACTGTTTTTT.